This TCR beta chain was observed in a study of shared clonotypes between healthy human individuals. All the donors were Caucasian adults who lived in Nashville, Tennessee. Germline V gene data show CDR1 as SGHDT and CDR2 as YYEEEE. The CDR3 runs to 13 residues. With V trimmed by 4 bases and J by 10 bases, 8 bases remained unmatched. This clone has a handful of counts. Its antigen is unknown. Assay used: immunoSEQ multiplex PCR; TCRdb lists only in-frame clones, some missing. This sample has about 330,000 clones, with approximately 79% found just once. General study findings and limits: Genetic and exposure-history diversity was limited by the small donor number. Rarefaction demonstrated incomplete sorted-subset sequencing despite large depth. Only blood was sampled, and tissue TCR repertoires likely differ from blood ones.

The specimen was memory CD4+ T cells sorted from blood. Subset denoted: CD45RA-negative fraction. The chain links TRBV5-6 to TRBJ2-7, with 10 bases aligning to TRBD2. The origin of this receptor is a man under 40 in good health. Here the CDR3 reads CASSPNQREGQYF. The CDR3 bases are TGTGCCAGCAGCCCTAACCAGCGGGAGGGACAGTACTTC. Supplemented by reference TRBV5-6 and TRBJ2-7, the full variable domain reads DAGVTQSPTHLIKTRGQQVTLRCSPKSGHDTVSWYQQALGQGPQFIFQYYEEEERQRGNFPDRFSGHQFPNYSSELNVNALLLGDSALYLCASSPNQREGQYFGPGTRLTVT.